This is a list of T cell receptor beta chains from one sample in a study of spatial heterogeneity in lung cancer. From the 5' RACE reads, TCRdb called clonotypes with MiXCR, one entry per CDR3 protein. The table includes 2,500 to 3,500 distinct CDR3 sequences, roughly 7% detected once. Sequences were derived from normal lung tissue next to the tumor, sampled at surgery. The receptor set was obtained from a male donor with early-stage non-small cell lung cancer. Each CDR3 is given with its conserved first and last residue. Fields, in order: D gene, J gene, clone size, V gene, CDR3 DNA, CDR3 protein. A D gene is named only where the DNA matches it firmly. Size tells how often a clone was seen (once, few, many) or the class of an expanded clone, and some rows leave it out.

NA | TRBJ2-5 | medium-sized | TRBV6-2/TRBV6-3 | TGTGCCAGCAGTCCTAGCAGGTCGGAGACCCAGTACTTC | CASSPSRSETQYF
NA | TRBJ2-5 | medium-sized | TRBV6-5 | TGTGCCAGCAGCCGACGGGGGGCAATCCGGGCTCAAGAGACCCAGTACTTC | CASSRRGAIRAQETQYF
NA | TRBJ1-2 | many | TRBV29-1 | TGCAGCGTTTTAAACCAGGGAGTTTTAGGCTACACCTTC | CSVLNQGVLGYTF
NA | TRBJ2-5 | NA | TRBV7-2 | TGTGCCAGCAGCCCCGCCCTGGGACTGGCGGCGGCGGAGACCCAGTACTTC | CASSPALGLAAAETQYF
TRBD1 | TRBJ2-7 | medium-sized | TRBV18 | TGTGCCAGCTCACCACGGGACAGTTTAGTAGGCTACGAGCAGTACTTC | CASSPRDSLVGYEQYF
NA | TRBJ2-7 | NA | TRBV6-2/TRBV6-3 | TGTGCCAGCAGTTACGGTTGGGCCTACGAGCAGTACTTC | CASSYGWAYEQYF
NA | TRBJ2-2 | many | TRBV19 | TGTGCCAGTAGTACCACAGGGTCGAACACCGGGGAGCTGTTTTTT | CASSTTGSNTGELFF
TRBD2 | TRBJ2-5 | NA | TRBV9 | TGTGCCAGCAGCGTAGCGGGGGGTTTGGAAGAGACCCAGTACTTC | CASSVAGGLEETQYF
TRBD1 | TRBJ1-5 | medium-sized | TRBV6-2/TRBV6-3 | TGTGCCAGCAGGAGGACAGGGGTCGGCAATCAGCCCCAGCATTTT | CASRRTGVGNQPQHF
NA | TRBJ1-5 | few | TRBV12-3/TRBV12-4 | TGTGCCAGCAGCTTACAGGACTCTAAGCCCCAGCATTTT | CASSLQDSKPQHF
NA | TRBJ2-5 | large | TRBV2 | TGTGCCAGCAGTGGAGAGGGACATGTATTACAAGAGACCCAGTACTTC | CASSGEGHVLQETQYF
TRBD1 | TRBJ2-1 | many | TRBV4-1 | TGCGCCAGCAGCCAAGTTGGGACAGGTAGCAATGAGCAGTTCTTC | CASSQVGTGSNEQFF
NA | TRBJ1-2 | medium-sized | TRBV28 | TGTGCCAGCAGTTTGCAGGGGATCGGCTACACCTTC | CASSLQGIGYTF
NA | TRBJ2-1 | few | TRBV4-2 | TGTGCCAGCAGGAGCTCGGACACTGGTAATGAGCAGTTCTTC | CASRSSDTGNEQFF
TRBD2 | TRBJ2-2 | medium-sized | TRBV20-1 | TGCAGTGCTCTAGCGGGGCCTAACACCGGGGAGCTGTTTTTT | CSALAGPNTGELFF
TRBD2 | TRBJ2-3 | medium-sized | TRBV13 | TGTGCCAGCAGCCCAATGGGACTAGCGGGAGCGGCAGATACGCAGTATTTT | CASSPMGLAGAADTQYF
NA | TRBJ2-3 | many | TRBV28 | TGTGCCAGCAGTTTTCGGGGTTCAACAGATACGCAGTATTTT | CASSFRGSTDTQYF
TRBD1 | TRBJ2-3 | many | TRBV18 | TGTGCCAGCTCACCAGCGACAGGGAATGGTCCAGATACGCAGTATTTT | CASSPATGNGPDTQYF
NA | TRBJ2-1 | few | TRBV5-1 | TGCGCCAGCACCAGGAGGGGGCTGGCAGACCCTTCGAGATACAATGAGCAGTTCTTC | CASTRRGLADPSRYNEQFF
NA | TRBJ1-2 | many | TRBV11-2 | TGTGCCAGCAGCTCCAAGGCGGCGGGGAACTATGGCTACACCTTC | CASSSKAAGNYGYTF